This entry lists 5 T cell receptor beta chains sequenced from one sample in a study of blood T cells in healthy people across ages. Alongside a J-beta primer mix, a sample-barcoded 5' primer served in a second PCR lasting 7 to 11 cycles. Using its own MiXCR run on the 5' RACE reads, TCRdb lists one record per CDR3 protein. The table has about 1.8 million distinct CDR3 sequences, about 50% seen once. Sequencing was performed on blood. All receptors come from a woman aged 40 to 49 in good health.

This sequence joins TRBV6-4 and TRBJ2-1; 8 bases line up with TRBD1. The V gene end was trimmed by 9 bases and the J gene end by 6 bases; junction bases not matched to a gene: 7. CDR1 is MRHNA and CDR2 is SNTAGT in the germline V gene. The CDR3 has 13 residues. The CDR3 sequence: CASSTGVFNEQFF. CDR3 coding DNA: TGTGCCAGTTCGACAGGGGTCTTCAATGAGCAGTTCTTC.

This rearrangement joins TRBV4-1 to TRBJ2-1; TRBD2 matches 12 bases. The DNA end is more similar to TRBJ2-7, so the J call may be wrong. Germline lookup yields CDR1 MGHRA and CDR2 YSYEKL. The CDR3 extends over 18 amino acids. The CDR3 protein is CASSQGPASGGGNNEQYF. For the CDR3, the DNA is TGCGCCAGCAGCCAGGGCCCGGCTAGCGGGGGGGGGAACAATGAGCAGTACTTC.

V usage is TRBV28 and J usage is TRBJ2-7; no clear D. Trimming pared 1 base from V and 1 base from J, leaving 8 bases between. The germline gives CDR1 MDHEN, CDR2 SYDVKM. The CDR3 covers 14 residues. The CDR3 loop is CASSLSHKSYEQYF. In nucleotides, the CDR3 is TGTGCCAGCAGTTTATCCCACAAGTCCTACGAGCAGTACTTC.

This chain joins TRBV2 and TRBJ2-7; D is unresolved. There are 14 residues in the CDR3. V shed 2 bases and J shed 0 bases, with 8 bases lying between them. Germline loops: CDR1 SNHLY, CDR2 FYNNEI. CDR3 DNA: TGTGCCAGCAGTGAAACCCGCTACTCCTACGAGCAGTACTTC. It specifies CASSETRYSYEQYF.

This clonotype was counted between two and nine times. The chain couples TRBV7-9 to TRBJ1-2; 7 nucleotides agree with TRBD1. The CDR3 contains 17 residues. V lost 4 bases to trimming and J lost 2 bases; unmatched junction nucleotides: 13. CDR1 SEHNR and CDR2 FQNEAQ come from the germline V gene (reference sequence). This CDR3 is CASSSNIRTGSNYGYTF. DNA for the CDR3: TGTGCCAGCAGCTCGAATATCCGGACAGGTTCGAACTATGGCTACACCTTC.